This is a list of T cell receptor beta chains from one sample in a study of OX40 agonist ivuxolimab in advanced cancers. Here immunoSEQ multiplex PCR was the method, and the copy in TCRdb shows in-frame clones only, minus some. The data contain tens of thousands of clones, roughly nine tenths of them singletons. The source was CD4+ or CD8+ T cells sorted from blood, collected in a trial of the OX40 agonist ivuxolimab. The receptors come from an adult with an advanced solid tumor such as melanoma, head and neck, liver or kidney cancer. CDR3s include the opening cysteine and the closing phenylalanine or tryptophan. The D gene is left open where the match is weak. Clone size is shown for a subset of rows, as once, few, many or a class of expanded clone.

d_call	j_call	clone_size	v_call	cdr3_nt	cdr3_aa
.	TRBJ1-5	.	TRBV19	TGTGCCAGTCGGGAGGGGACGGTAGTAAATCAGCCCCAGCATTTT	CASREGTVVNQPQHF
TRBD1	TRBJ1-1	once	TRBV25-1	TGTGCCAGCAGCCCGGGACAGACAATTGAAGCTTTCTTT	CASSPGQTIEAFF
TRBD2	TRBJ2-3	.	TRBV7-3	TGTGCCAGCAGCTACCGACTAGCGCGCACAGATACGCAGTATTTT	CASSYRLARTDTQYF
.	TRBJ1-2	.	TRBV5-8	TGTGCCAGCAGCTCCGGACAGTACGACTATGGCTACACCTTC	CASSSGQYDYGYTF
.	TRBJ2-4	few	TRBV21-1	TGTGCCAGCAGCAAAGGAACCGTCGCCAAAAACATTCAGTACTTC	CASSKGTVAKNIQYF
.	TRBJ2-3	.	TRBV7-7	TGTGCTAGCAGCTTAGAGGCAGGAAGCACAGATACGCAGTATTTT	CASSLEAGSTDTQYF
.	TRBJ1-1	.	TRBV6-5	TGTGCCAGCAGTTACGGGTTTAACACTGAAGCTTTCTTT	CASSYGFNTEAFF
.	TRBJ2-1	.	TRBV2	TGTGCCAGCAGTGGAGTAGTAGCGGAAGAGCAGTTCTTC	CASSGVVAEEQFF
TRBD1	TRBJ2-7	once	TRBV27	TGTGCCAGCAGGCCCGCACCAGGGGGCGGAAACGAGCAGTACTTC	CASRPAPGGGNEQYF
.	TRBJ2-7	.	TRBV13	TGTGCCAGCAGCCAGGAGGGGGGACTGTCCTACGAGCAGTACTTC	CASSQEGGLSYEQYF